The sample holds many counts of the clone carrying this T cell receptor (beta chain). Germline CDR1 and CDR2: GTSNPN and SVGIG (reference sequence). The CDR3 loop spans 13 amino acids. With V trimmed by 0 bases and J by 4 bases, 3 bases remained unmatched. This record belongs to a study of T cells in Graves' hyperthyroidism and ophthalmopathy. Amplification yielded TCR beta CDR3 regions, with RNA transcripts as the source. TCR CDR3 underwent first-round RT-PCR with the HTBI primer set. TCRdb fed the multiplex PCR reads into MiXCR, producing one record per CDR3 protein. The sample lists approximately 600,000 distinct CDR3 sequences, roughly 20% seen once, with over 30% in the top ten.

The sample consisted of blood. This sequence originates from a man aged 25 to 40 with Graves' ophthalmopathy. The J gene is TRBJ2-7, the V gene TRBV30; TRBD2 matches at 7 bases. The CDR3 sequence: CAWSVSSGYEQYF. Written as DNA, the CDR3 is TGTGCCTGGAGTGTGAGTAGCGGGTACGAGCAGTACTTC.